One T cell receptor (beta chain) is described in this entry. What it binds is unknown. This sample was included in a study of shared clonotypes between healthy human individuals. Study-level results: Naive subsets typically showed greater estimated richness than memory subsets.

Only in-frame clones appear in the TCRdb table, and some are missing; sequencing was by immunoSEQ multiplex PCR. Found here are tens of thousands of clones, about 63% of them singletons; the top ten hold over 50%. V gave up 8 bases and J gave up 1 base, with 18 bases separating them. Germline assignment: CDR1 MNHNS and CDR2 SASEGT. The CDR3 runs 15 residues. Sequencing used memory CD8+ T cells sorted from blood. Subset meaning: CD45RO+ cells pooled with CCR7-negative TemRA cells. This receptor was obtained from a young man in good health. The chain couples TRBV6-1 to TRBJ2-7; D is possibly TRBD1 (7 bases). CDR3 sequence reads: CASGKQGGSSYEQYF. DNA for the CDR3: TGTGCCAGCGGTAAGCAGGGGGGTTCGTCCTACGAGCAGTACTTC.